Following are 3 T cell receptor beta chains from one sample sequenced in a study of shared clonotypes between healthy human individuals. Generated by immunoSEQ multiplex PCR, the TCRdb table keeps only in-frame clones and is missing some. The sample includes approximately 2.5 million clones, roughly nine tenths of them seen just once. The specimen was naive CD4+ T cells sorted from blood. The sample's subset: CD45RA+ positively selected. These receptors were taken from a man between 18 and 35 years old in good health.

V usage is TRBV19 and J usage is TRBJ2-3, with TRBD1 matching 9 bases. Germline CDR1 LNHDA, CDR2 SQIVND (reference sequence). This CDR3 spans 16 amino acids. Trimming removed 3 bases from V and 3 bases from J; junction bases left unmatched: 7. This CDR3 reads CASSMGPGQGTDTQYF. The CDR3 DNA reads as TGTGCCAGTAGTATGGGCCCGGGACAGGGAACAGATACGCAGTATTTT.

This clone has a single count. The chain combines TRBV12-5 with TRBJ2-5; D unresolved. The V end lost 2 bases, the J end lost 4 bases, and 5 bases lay between the germline ends. This CDR3 spans 12 amino acids. CDR1 and CDR2 from the germline V gene are LGHNT and FRNRAP. The CDR3 is CASGLSGETQYF. The CDR3, as DNA: TGTGCTAGTGGTTTGTCCGGAGAGACCCAGTACTTC.

Turning to this clone: In the same sample, other DNA sequences code for this CDR3. The rearrangement joins TRBV28 to TRBJ1-2, with D perhaps matching TRBD1 (6 bases). The CDR3 runs 14 residues. CDR1 and CDR2 from the germline V gene are MDHEN and SYDVKM. Between the trimmed V and J ends, which lost 6 bases and 1 base, there was a span of 12 bases. CDR3 region: CASSLEQGNYGYTF. CDR3 DNA: TGTGCCAGCAGCTTAGAACAGGGTAACTATGGCTACACCTTC.